This section outlines one T cell receptor (beta chain) sequence together with its context. The antigen is unknown. Before surgery, patients took at least one anti-epileptic drug. The repertoire was sequenced with immunoSEQ multiplex PCR; TCRdb's copy has only in-frame clones and lacks some. In the table there are 78,000 or so clones, roughly 89% of which are singletons. V was shortened by 6 bases and J by 5 bases, with 19 bases between the two germline ends. CDR1 and CDR2 (germline): SQVTM, ANQGSEA. CDR3 length: 14 amino acids. The entry originates in a study of brain T cells in children with intractable seizures. Study results and caveats: Absence of clones before surgery may stem from lower sequencing depth. HCMV serostatus was not known, and viral specificity came from CDR3 similarity only.

The TCR was taken from a girl between 2 and 10 years old with Rasmussen encephalitis and intractable seizures. The sample was peripheral blood, taken at surgery. The J gene is TRBJ1-1, the V gene TRBV29-1; perhaps TRBD1 as D (6 bases). The CDR3 is CSVRVTRGGTEAFF. In DNA form, the CDR3 reads TGCAGCGTGAGGGTGACAAGGGGGGGGACTGAAGCTTTCTTT.